This T cell receptor beta chain appears in the sequencing data of a study of identifying expanded T cells in peripheral blood (dated by TCRdb to about 2019). With respect to the entire study: Technical replicates were generated by sequencing separate aliquots of the same genomic DNA pool, and four replicates were compared pairwise. Findings and caveats that apply to the study as a whole: Across all healthy donors, variance in clone template counts between approximately 2-week samples was found to increase significantly with total template count. The beta-binomial model significantly reduced the number of clones called differentially abundant and the false-positive rate across all healthy-donor time intervals. About 1.1 differentially abundant clones were flagged by the binomial model between technical replicates, whereas about 15 and 19 were flagged over around two weeks and four weeks, respectively. The authors expected biological variance in healthy repertoires might increase further over much longer intervals such as months to years.

TCRbeta CDR3 regions were profiled with the immunoSEQ Assay using bias-controlled multiplex PCR amplification of genomic DNA. As for the authors' bioinformatics: The absolute abundance of each unique TCRbeta CDR3 region was quantified after sequences were collapsed and filtered. Differential abundance was tested with a binomial (Fisher-equivalent) model and with a beta-binomial model adding time-dependent variance fitted from healthy donors. Clones with fewer than 5 combined templates were excluded, and clones with Benjamini-Hochberg FDR below 0.01 were called differentially abundant. The form v = (b*log(k)+a)^2 was used to model beta-binomial variance as a function of total template count across the two samples. The immuneACCESS repertoire file appears here via TCRdb, limited to in-frame rearrangements. These files lack a portion of the clones; in checked studies, under half of the deficit traces to unresolved V genes, and the cause of the others is not known. V, J and clone size reflect that table, while D and trimming were determined from the DNA. The sample contains 75,000 to 95,000 clones, about nine tenths of them found a single time. The ten most abundant clones make up about 3% of the sample.

Comments on this clone: Its antigen is currently not known. Per-nucleotide qualities are absent, and no much larger clonotype sits a single base away.

During the collection period, no infections or other immune events were recorded for the healthy donors. Blood repertoires from healthy donors were used as a training cohort for calibrating time-dependent variance in a beta-binomial model of differential abundance of T-cell clones. There were about ten healthy donors in the training cohort, of whom 3 were female and 7 were male. Donor ages ranged from roughly 29 to 64 years, with an average of roughly 40 years. Obtained from a commercial supplier, whole blood was collected from each healthy donor at three time points set two to three weeks apart. For immunosequencing, genomic DNA was extracted from unsorted whole blood. Taken from cysteine to phenylalanine, the CDR3 has 17 residues. The entry retains the CDR3 DNA only, 51 bases that are in frame from base 1. At the junction V is shortened by 1 base and J by 7 bases; bases outside the gene matches: 12. According to the germline V gene, CDR1 reads SGHAT and CDR2 reads FQNNGV.

Sequenced: blood. The clonotype comes from a person between 18 and 75 years old in good health. The chain couples TRBV11-2 to TRBJ2-7; 11 bases in the junction line up with TRBD2. The DNA reads TGTGCCAGCAGCTTAGCCCCGACACGACTAGCGGGGTATGAGCAGTACTTC. Its amino acids are CASSLAPTRLAGYEQYF.